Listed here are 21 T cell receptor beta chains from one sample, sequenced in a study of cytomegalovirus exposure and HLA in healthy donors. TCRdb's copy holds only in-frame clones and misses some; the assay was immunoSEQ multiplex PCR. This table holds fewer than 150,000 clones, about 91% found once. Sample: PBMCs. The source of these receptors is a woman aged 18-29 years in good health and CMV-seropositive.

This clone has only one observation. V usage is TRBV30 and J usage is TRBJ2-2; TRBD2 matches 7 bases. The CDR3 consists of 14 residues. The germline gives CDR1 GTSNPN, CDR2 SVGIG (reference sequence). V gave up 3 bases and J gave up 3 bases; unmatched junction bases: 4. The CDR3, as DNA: TGTGCCTGGAGCTGGGACTATTACACCGGGGAGCTGTTTTTT. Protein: CAWSWDYYTGELFF.

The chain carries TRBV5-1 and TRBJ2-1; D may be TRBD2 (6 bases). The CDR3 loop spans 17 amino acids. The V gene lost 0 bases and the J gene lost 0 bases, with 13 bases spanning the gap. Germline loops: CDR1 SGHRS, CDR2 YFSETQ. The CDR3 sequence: CASSLGGGTGSYNEQFF. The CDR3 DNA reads TGCGCCAGCAGCTTGGGTGGAGGGACTGGCTCCTACAATGAGCAGTTCTTC.

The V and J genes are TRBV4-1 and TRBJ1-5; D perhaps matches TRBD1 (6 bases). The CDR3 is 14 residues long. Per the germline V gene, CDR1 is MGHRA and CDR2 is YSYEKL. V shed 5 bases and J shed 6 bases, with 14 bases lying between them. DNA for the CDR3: TGCGCCAGCAGCGGTCAGGAAGGGGGTCAGCCCCAGCATTTT. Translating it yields CASSGQEGGQPQHF.

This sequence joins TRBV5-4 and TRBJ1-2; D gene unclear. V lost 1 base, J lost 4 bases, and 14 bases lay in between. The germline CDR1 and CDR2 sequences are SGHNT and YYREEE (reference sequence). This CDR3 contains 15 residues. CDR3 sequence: CASSLYGFFGYGYTF. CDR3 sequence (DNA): TGTGCCAGCAGCTTGTACGGGTTTTTTGGCTATGGCTACACCTTC.

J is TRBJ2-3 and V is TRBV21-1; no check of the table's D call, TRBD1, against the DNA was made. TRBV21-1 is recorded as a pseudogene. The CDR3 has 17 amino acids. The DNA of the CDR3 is TGTGCCAGCAGCAAAGTAGGACAGCGCCCTAGCACAGATACGCAGTATTTT. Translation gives CASSKVGQRPSTDTQYF.

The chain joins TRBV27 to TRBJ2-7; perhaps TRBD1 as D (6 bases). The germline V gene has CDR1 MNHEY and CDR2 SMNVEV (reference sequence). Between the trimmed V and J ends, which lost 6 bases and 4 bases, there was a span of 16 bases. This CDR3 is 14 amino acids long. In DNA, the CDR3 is TGTGCCAGCAGCCCCCAGGGGAGTGTGTACGAGCAGTACTTC. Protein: CASSPQGSVYEQYF.

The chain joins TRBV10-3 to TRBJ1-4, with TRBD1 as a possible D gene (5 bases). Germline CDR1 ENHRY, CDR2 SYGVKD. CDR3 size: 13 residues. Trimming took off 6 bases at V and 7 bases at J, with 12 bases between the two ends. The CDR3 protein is CAIRGQGGEKLFF. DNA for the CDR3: TGTGCCATCAGAGGGCAGGGCGGTGAAAAACTGTTTTTT.

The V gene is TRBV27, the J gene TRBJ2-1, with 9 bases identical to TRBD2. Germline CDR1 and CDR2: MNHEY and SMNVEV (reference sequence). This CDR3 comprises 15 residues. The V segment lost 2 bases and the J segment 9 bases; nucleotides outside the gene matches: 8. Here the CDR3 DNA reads TGTGCCAGCAGTTTAGTGTCTAGCGGGGAGGGTGAGCAGTTCTTC. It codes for CASSLVSSGEGEQFF.

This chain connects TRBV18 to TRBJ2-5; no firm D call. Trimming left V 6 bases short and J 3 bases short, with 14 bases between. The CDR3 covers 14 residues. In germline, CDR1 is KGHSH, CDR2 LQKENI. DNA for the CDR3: TGTGCCAGCTCCCAAGAGTACAGTGAAGAGACCCAGTACTTC. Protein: CASSQEYSEETQYF.

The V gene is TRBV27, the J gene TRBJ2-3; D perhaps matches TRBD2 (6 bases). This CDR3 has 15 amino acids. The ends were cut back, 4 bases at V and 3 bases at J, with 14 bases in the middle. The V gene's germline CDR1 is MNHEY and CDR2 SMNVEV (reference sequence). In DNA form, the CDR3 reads TGTGCCAGCAGTTCACCAAGCGGGTCAACAGATACGCAGTATTTT. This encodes CASSSPSGSTDTQYF.

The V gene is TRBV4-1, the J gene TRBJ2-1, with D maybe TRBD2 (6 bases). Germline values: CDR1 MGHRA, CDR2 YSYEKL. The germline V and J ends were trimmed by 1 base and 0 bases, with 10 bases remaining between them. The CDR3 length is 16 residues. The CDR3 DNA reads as TGCGCCAGCAGCCAAGGCATAGCGGTCTCCTACAATGAGCAGTTCTTC. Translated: CASSQGIAVSYNEQFF.

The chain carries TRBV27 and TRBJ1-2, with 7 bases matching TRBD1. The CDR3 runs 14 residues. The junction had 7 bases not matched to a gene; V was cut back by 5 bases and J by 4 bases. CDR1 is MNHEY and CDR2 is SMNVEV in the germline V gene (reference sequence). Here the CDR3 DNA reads TGTGCCAGCAGTACGGGGACAGTCGGCTATGGCTACACCTTC. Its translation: CASSTGTVGYGYTF.

For the CDR3, the DNA is TGTGCCAGTGCGGGATCCAGCTATGGCTACACCTTC. This codes for CASAGSSYGYTF. V gene TRBV6-1 combines with J gene TRBJ1-2; D is unclear. This CDR3 contains 12 residues. Germline V CDR1 and CDR2: MNHNS, SASEGT. Trimming shortened V by 9 bases and J by 4 bases, and 12 bases separated the two germline ends.

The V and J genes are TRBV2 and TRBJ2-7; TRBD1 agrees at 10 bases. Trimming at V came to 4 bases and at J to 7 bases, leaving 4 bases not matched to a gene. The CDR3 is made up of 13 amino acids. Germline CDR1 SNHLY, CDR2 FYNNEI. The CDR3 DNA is TGTGCCAGCAGTGGGGGACAGGGGCGGGAGCAGTACTTC. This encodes CASSGGQGREQYF.

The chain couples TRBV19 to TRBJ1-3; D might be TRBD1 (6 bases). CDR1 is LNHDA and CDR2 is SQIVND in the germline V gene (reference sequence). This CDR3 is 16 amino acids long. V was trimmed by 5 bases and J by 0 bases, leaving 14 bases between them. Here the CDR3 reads CASSPLTGNSGNTIYF. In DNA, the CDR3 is TGTGCCAGTAGTCCCCTGACAGGCAACTCTGGAAACACCATATATTTT.

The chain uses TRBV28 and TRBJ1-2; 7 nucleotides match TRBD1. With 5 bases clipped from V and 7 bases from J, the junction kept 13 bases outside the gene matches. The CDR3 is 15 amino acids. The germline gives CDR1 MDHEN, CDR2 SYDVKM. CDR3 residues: CASSPPVEGAGGYTF. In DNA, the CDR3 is TGTGCCAGCAGTCCCCCGGTGGAGGGGGCAGGTGGCTACACCTTC.

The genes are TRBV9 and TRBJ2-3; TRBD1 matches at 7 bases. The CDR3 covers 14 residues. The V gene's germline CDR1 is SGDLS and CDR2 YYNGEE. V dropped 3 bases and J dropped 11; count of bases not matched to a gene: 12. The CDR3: CASSAGQELLRQYF. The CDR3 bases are TGTGCCAGCAGCGCAGGACAGGAACTCCTCCGGCAGTATTTT.

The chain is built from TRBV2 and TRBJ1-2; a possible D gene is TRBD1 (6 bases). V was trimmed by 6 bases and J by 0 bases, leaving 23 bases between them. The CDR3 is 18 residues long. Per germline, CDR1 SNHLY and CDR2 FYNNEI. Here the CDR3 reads CASRDGALRTDSNYGYTF. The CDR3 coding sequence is TGTGCCAGCAGGGACGGGGCTTTAAGGACAGATTCTAACTATGGCTACACCTTC. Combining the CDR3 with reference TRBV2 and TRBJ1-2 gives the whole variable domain EPEVTQTPSHQVTQMGQEVILRCVPISNHLYFYWYRQILGQKVEFLVSFYNNEISEKSEIFDDQFSVERPDGSNFTLKIRSTKLEDSAMYFCASRDGALRTDSNYGYTFGSGTRLTVV.

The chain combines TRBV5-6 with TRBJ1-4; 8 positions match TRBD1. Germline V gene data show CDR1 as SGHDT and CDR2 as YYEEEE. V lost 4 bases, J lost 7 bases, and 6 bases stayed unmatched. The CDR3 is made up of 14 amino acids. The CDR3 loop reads CASSPRGQGEKLFF. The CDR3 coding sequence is TGTGCCAGCAGCCCCCGAGGACAGGGTGAAAAACTGTTTTTT.

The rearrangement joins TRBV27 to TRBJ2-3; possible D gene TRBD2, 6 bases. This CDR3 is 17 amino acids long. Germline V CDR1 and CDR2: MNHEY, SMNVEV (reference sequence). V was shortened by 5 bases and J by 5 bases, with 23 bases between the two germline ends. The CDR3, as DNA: TGTGCCAGCAGTCTAGGGGTTAGCGTTGGTAGCGGAGATACGCAGTATTTT. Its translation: CASSLGVSVGSGDTQYF.

The CDR3 loop is CASSFTGAYEQYF. CDR3 nucleotides: TGTGCCAGCAGTTTCACCGGGGCCTACGAGCAGTACTTC. V is TRBV27 and J is TRBJ2-7, with a weak D call TRBD2 (5 bases). From germline, CDR1 is MNHEY and CDR2 SMNVEV (reference sequence). V was pared by 3 bases and J by 2 bases, with 8 bases between. This CDR3 is 13 amino acids long.